The 27 T cell receptor beta chains given below trace back to one sample, sequenced in a study of blood T cell repertoires in COVID-19. Some clones are missing from TCRdb's copy, which holds only in-frame ones; the method was immunoSEQ multiplex PCR. The data show 45,000 to 55,000 clones, approximately 90% seen once. The specimen sequenced was peripheral blood. Receptor source: a woman in her thirties or forties with active COVID-19.

A single count supports this clone. This rearrangement joins TRBV24-1 to TRBJ2-3; D gene ambiguous. The ends were cut back, 0 bases at V and 4 bases at J, with 7 bases in the middle. The CDR3 sequence is 14 residues long. The germline V gene encodes CDR1 KGHDR and CDR2 SFDVKD. The CDR3, as DNA: TGTGCCACCAGTGATTTGGGCTCAGCAGATACGCAGTATTTT. Protein: CATSDLGSADTQYF.

The rearrangement joins TRBV12-3 or TRBV12-4 to TRBJ2-1; no firm D call. The CDR3 spans 13 residues. V lost 1 base, J lost 6 bases, and 7 bases lay in between. Written as DNA, the CDR3 is TGTGCCAGCAGTTTAGGAGAGATCAATGAGCAGTTCTTC. Amino acids: CASSLGEINEQFF.

The chain joins TRBV29-1 to TRBJ2-7; 8 bases match TRBD1. Unmatched junction bases numbered 4, after V lost 2 bases and J lost 4 bases. The V gene's germline CDR1 is SQVTM and CDR2 ANQGSEA. CDR3 length: 13 residues. The CDR3 DNA follows: TGCAGCGTTGAAACGGACAGGGTATACGAGCAGTACTTC. This encodes CSVETDRVYEQYF.

V and J are TRBV5-1 and TRBJ2-1; D might be TRBD1 (6 bases). V was clipped by 4 bases and J by 0 bases, with 11 bases between them. Germline V gene data show CDR1 as SGHRS and CDR2 as YFSETQ. This CDR3 has 15 residues. CDR3 nucleotides: TGCGCCAGCAGCCCGCAGGACAGCTCCTACAATGAGCAGTTCTTC. Amino acid sequence: CASSPQDSSYNEQFF.

The chain carries TRBV5-4 and TRBJ2-6; weak D call: TRBD2 (7 bases). There are 18 residues in the CDR3. The V and J ends lost 3 bases and 0 bases respectively, with 16 bases between them. Germline CDR1 and CDR2: SGHNT and YYREEE (reference sequence). CDR3 nucleotide sequence: TGTGCCAGCAGCTCCGGCGGGGGCCGTGGCTCTGGGGCCAACGTCCTGACTTTC. Amino acid sequence: CASSSGGGRGSGANVLTF.

The chain couples TRBV9 to TRBJ1-3; no definite D call. The ends were cut back, 0 bases at V and 5 bases at J, with 15 bases in the middle. Per the germline V gene, CDR1 is SGDLS and CDR2 is YYNGEE. The CDR3 is made up of 16 amino acids. CDR3 protein: CASSVEPLGSRNTIYF. CDR3 bases: TGTGCCAGCAGCGTAGAGCCTCTTGGGAGTCGAAACACCATATATTTT.

V is TRBV6-6 and J is TRBJ1-6; D not resolved. The germline V gene encodes CDR1 MNHNY and CDR2 SVGAGI (reference sequence). This CDR3 is 12 amino acids long. The V end was cut by 7 bases, the J end by 9 bases, with 10 bases between. The CDR3 is CASNSYGSPLHF. CDR3 sequence (DNA): TGTGCCAGCAATAGCTACGGTTCACCCCTCCACTTT.

J is TRBJ2-7 and V is TRBV6-6; 9 bases are shared with TRBD2. The CDR3 contains 12 residues. Germline CDR1 is MNHNY and CDR2 is SVGAGI (reference sequence). The V segment lost 10 bases and the J segment 3 bases; nucleotides outside the gene matches: 4. In DNA, the CDR3 is TGTGCCATCCGAGCGGGGGGCTACGAGCAGTACTTC. It translates to CAIRAGGYEQYF.

Written as DNA, the CDR3 is TGTGCCAGCAGTTACACGAACAGGGCAGAGACCCAGTACTTC. This translates into CASSYTNRAETQYF. The rearrangement uses TRBV6-5 and TRBJ2-5; TRBD1 might be the D (6 bases). CDR1 MNHEY and CDR2 SVGAGI come from the germline V gene. The CDR3 is 14 residues long. Trimming left V 2 bases short and J 4 bases short, with 11 bases between.

Worth noting for this clone: One junction end disagrees with the germline gene, perhaps due to a read error. J is TRBJ2-5 and V is TRBV11-3, with 11 bases matching TRBD2. This CDR3 comprises 17 residues. From germline, CDR1 is SGHNT and CDR2 YENEEA. CDR3 coding DNA: TGTGCCAGCACCTTAAGGGCCAGGACTAGCGGGCAAGAGACCCAGTACTTC. Amino acids: CASTLRARTSGQETQYF. Complete variable domain (other parts from reference TRBV11-3 and TRBJ2-5): EAGVVQSPRYKIIEKKQPVAFWCNPISGHNTLYWYLQNLGQGPELLIRYENEEAVDDSQLPKDRFSAERLKGVDSTLKIQPAELGDSAVYLCASTLRARTSGQETQYFGPGTRLLVL.

The chain joins TRBV7-2 to TRBJ2-1; 8 bases are a match to TRBD2. Germline loops: CDR1 SGHTA, CDR2 FQGNSA. The J segment lost 4 bases and the V segment lost 4 bases, leaving 15 bases of the junction unmatched. CDR3 length equals 18 residues. The DNA for the CDR3 is TGTGCCAGCAGCTCCGTGGGTGGCGGGGGGAAATCATACAATGAGCAGTTCTTC. It yields the protein CASSSVGGGGKSYNEQFF.

The chain combines TRBV7-9 with TRBJ2-1, with 15 bases that match TRBD2. CDR3 length: 17 amino acids. Germline V gene data show CDR1 as SEHNR and CDR2 as FQNEAQ (reference sequence). With 5 bases clipped from V and 4 bases from J, the junction kept 6 bases outside the gene matches. CDR3 protein: CASSPRGTSGGYNEQFF. Written as DNA, the CDR3 is TGTGCCAGCAGCCCCCGGGGGACTAGCGGGGGGTACAATGAGCAGTTCTTC.

V usage is TRBV12-5 and J usage is TRBJ2-7; the match to TRBD1 covers 7 bases. The germline V gene encodes CDR1 LGHNT and CDR2 FRNRAP. The length of the CDR3 is 13 residues. Trimming cost V 1 base and J 3 bases; bases outside gene matches: 0. CDR3 in amino acids: CASGLDRGYEQYF. The CDR3 nucleotides are TGTGCTAGTGGTTTGGACAGGGGCTACGAGCAGTACTTC.

The chain has TRBV4-2 and TRBJ2-1, with a weak D call TRBD2 (6 bases). CDR3 length: 15 residues. Trimming stripped 2 bases from V and 6 bases from J, with 14 bases between. Germline V gives CDR1 LGHNA, CDR2 YNFKEQ. The CDR3 DNA follows: TGTGCCAGCAGCCAATTGGGGGAGCGGGTCAATGAGCAGTTCTTC. Protein sequence: CASSQLGERVNEQFF.

In its sample, this clone was seen once. This chain links TRBV19 with TRBJ2-3; 9 bases line up with TRBD2. CDR3 length: 16 residues. Per the germline V gene, CDR1 is LNHDA and CDR2 is SQIVND (reference sequence). J was trimmed by 1 base and V by 4 bases; bases with no gene match: 6. The CDR3: CASSTQRGEGTDTQYF. The CDR3 DNA is TGTGCCAGTAGTACGCAGCGGGGGGAGGGCACAGATACGCAGTATTTT.

The chain carries TRBV7-9 and TRBJ1-1; weak D call: TRBD1 (5 bases). The CDR3 has 17 residues. V lost 1 base, J lost 0 bases, and 15 bases lay in between. The V gene's germline CDR1 is SEHNR and CDR2 FQNEAQ (reference sequence). The CDR3 bases are TGTGCCAGCAGCTTAGTAGGGGCCACGGGCATGAACACTGAAGCTTTCTTT. Its protein product is CASSLVGATGMNTEAFF.

The CDR3: CASSPRDQPQHF. The CDR3 DNA sequence: TGTGCCAGCTCTCCCAGGGATCAGCCCCAGCATTTT. The gene calls are TRBV2 and TRBJ1-5; D may be TRBD1 (5 bases). V lost 8 bases and J lost 5, with 10 bases in between. This CDR3 has 12 residues. The germline V gene has CDR1 SNHLY and CDR2 FYNNEI.

A single count supports this clone. The chain is built from TRBV12-3 or TRBV12-4 and TRBJ1-5, with D hard to call. The V end lost 3 bases, the J end lost 2 bases, and 5 bases lay between the germline ends. This CDR3 is 13 amino acids long. The CDR3 is CASSFPGNQPQHF. CDR3 coding DNA: TGTGCCAGCAGTTTTCCGGGCAATCAGCCCCAGCATTTT.

This clone has a handful of counts. The chain carries TRBV2 and TRBJ1-1, with D uncertain. Trimming cost V 7 bases and J 5 bases, with 14 bases left between them. The length of the CDR3 is 13 residues. CDR1 is SNHLY and CDR2 is FYNNEI in the germline V gene. The CDR3 DNA follows: TGTGCCAGCACCTCCCTAGGAGTTACTGAAGCTTTCTTT. Residues: CASTSLGVTEAFF.

This chain connects TRBV6-5 to TRBJ1-5, with 7 bases identical to TRBD1. CDR3 size: 14 residues. The J segment lost 4 bases and the V segment lost 2 bases, leaving 2 bases of the junction unmatched. The V gene's germline CDR1 is MNHEY and CDR2 SVGAGI. CDR3 loop: CASSYATGNQPQHF. The CDR3 coding sequence is TGTGCCAGCAGTTACGCGACAGGGAATCAGCCCCAGCATTTT.

The chain couples TRBV12-5 to TRBJ1-1, with 7 positions matching TRBD1. The CDR3 is made up of 15 amino acids. J gave up 1 base and V 3 bases, and 5 bases lay outside the gene matches. Germline V gene lookup returns CDR1 LGHNT and CDR2 FRNRAP. Here the CDR3 reads CASGFQAGGNTEAFF. In DNA, the CDR3 is TGTGCTAGTGGTTTCCAGGCAGGGGGGAACACTGAAGCTTTCTTT.

The chain links TRBV7-2 to TRBJ1-5, with D possibly matching TRBD1 (6 bases). The V gene's germline CDR1 is SGHTA and CDR2 FQGNSA. The CDR3 sequence is 15 residues long. The ends were cut back, 2 bases at V and 5 bases at J, with 13 bases in the middle. CDR3 DNA: TGTGCCAGCAGCTTATACCGGGACACGTATCAGCCCCAGCATTTT. It specifies CASSLYRDTYQPQHF.

This chain joins TRBV14 and TRBJ1-2; D possibly corresponds to TRBD1 (5 bases). From germline, CDR1 is SGHDN and CDR2 FVKESK. Trimming took 0 bases from V and 8 from J, leaving 16 bases between them. This CDR3 spans 15 amino acids. The CDR3 region is CASSQELAGLSGYTF. In nucleotides, the CDR3 is TGTGCCAGCAGCCAAGAGCTGGCAGGGCTATCGGGCTACACCTTC.

The chain employs TRBV7-2 and TRBJ2-5; TRBD1 matches at 8 bases. With 1 base clipped from V and 4 bases from J, the junction kept 5 bases outside the gene matches. This CDR3 is 15 amino acids long. Looked up from germline, CDR1 is SGHTA and CDR2 is FQGNSA. CDR3: CASSLGQGAAETQYF. In DNA form, the CDR3 reads TGTGCCAGCAGCTTAGGGCAGGGGGCGGCAGAGACCCAGTACTTC.

The rearrangement joins TRBV19 to TRBJ1-2, with D possibly matching TRBD1 (6 bases). The CDR3 is 14 amino acids. Per the germline V gene, CDR1 is LNHDA and CDR2 is SQIVND (reference sequence). V lost 3 bases to trimming and J lost 3 bases, with 11 bases between them. The CDR3, as DNA: TGTGCCAGTAGTATTCCACAGGGACACTATGGCTACACCTTC. This codes for CASSIPQGHYGYTF.

The chain carries TRBV19 and TRBJ2-5, with D possibly being TRBD2 (5 bases). Germline-derived CDR1 and CDR2 are LNHDA and SQIVND (reference sequence). There are 15 residues in the CDR3. V was shortened by 6 bases and J by 0 bases, with 14 bases between the two germline ends. The CDR3 DNA follows: TGTGCCAGTAGCGACGGAGGAGCGTACCAAGAGACCCAGTACTTC. Amino acids: CASSDGGAYQETQYF.

The chain uses TRBV27 and TRBJ2-3; 9 nucleotides line up with TRBD1. CDR3 size: 16 residues. V lost 3 bases to trimming and J lost 3 bases; unmatched junction nucleotides: 7. Looked up from germline, CDR1 is MNHEY and CDR2 is SMNVEV (reference sequence). This CDR3 is CASSLGTGLGTDTQYF. CDR3 sequence (DNA): TGTGCCAGCAGTTTGGGGACAGGGCTGGGGACAGATACGCAGTATTTT.